This is a list of T cell receptor beta chains from one sample in a study of shared clonotypes between healthy human individuals. The repertoire was sequenced with immunoSEQ multiplex PCR; TCRdb's copy has only in-frame clones and lacks some. The table shows more than 550,000 clones, with 90% occurring only once. The sample was memory CD8+ T cells from PBMCs. Receptors were obtained from a man between 18 and 29 years old in good health. Some clones in this sample may be carry-over from other donors' samples. CDR3s include the opening cysteine and the closing phenylalanine or tryptophan. A D gene is named only where the DNA matches it firmly. Where a row states a size, it is once, few, many or the class of an expanded clone; other rows omit it.

>TRBJ1-2|TRBV14|NA|NA
CASSQRLNYGYTF
TGTGCCAGCAGCCAACGGCTTAACTATGGCTACACCTTC
>TRBJ1-2|TRBV5-1|NA|NA
CASSFEGRLDPYGYTF
TGCGCCAGCAGCTTTGAAGGGCGGTTAGACCCATATGGCTACACCTTC
>TRBJ1-2|TRBV5-6|NA|NA
CASSPYGEFGYTF
TGTGCCAGCAGCCCCTACGGGGAATTTGGCTACACCTTC
>TRBJ1-2|TRBV7-8|NA|NA
CASSLGPSVGYTF
TGTGCCAGCAGCTTAGGCCCCTCGGTGGGCTACACCTTC
>TRBJ2-7|TRBV15|NA|NA
CATSGGLTTYEQYF
TGTGCCACCAGCGGTGGGCTGACCACCTACGAGCAGTACTTC
>TRBJ1-2|TRBV2|few|NA
CASSERLRAEQYGYTF
TGTGCCAGCAGTGAAAGGCTGCGGGCGGAACAATATGGCTACACCTTC
>TRBJ2-1|TRBV7-6|NA|NA
CASSFRGRGYNEQFF
TGTGCCAGCAGCTTTCGGGGAAGAGGCTACAATGAGCAGTTCTTC
>TRBJ2-5|TRBV7-3|NA|NA
CASSLSPDLEQYF
TGTGCCAGCAGCTTATCCCCGGACTTGGAGCAGTACTTC
>TRBJ2-7|TRBV5-5|NA|NA
CASSPTGVGEQYF
TGTGCCAGCAGCCCAACCGGTGTGGGGGAGCAGTACTTC
>TRBJ2-5|TRBV23-1|NA|NA
CASRFGSTTYF
TGCGCCAGCCGGTTCGGGAGTACTACGTACTTC